Listed below are T cell receptor beta chains from one sample, sequenced in a study of blood T cell repertoires in COVID-19. The data were produced by immunoSEQ multiplex PCR, yet TCRdb's version contains in-frame clones alone and is incomplete. The table shows about 110,000 clones, with roughly nine tenths occurring only once. The sequenced material came from peripheral blood. Receptors originate from a woman older than 75 with acute or convalescent COVID-19. Both conserved end residues are part of each CDR3. Fields, in order: V gene, D gene, clone size, CDR3 length, J gene, CDR3 protein, CDR3 DNA. A D gene is named only where the DNA matches it firmly. Where a row states a size, it is once, few, many or the class of an expanded clone; other rows omit it.

TRBV4-1	TRBD1	.	16	TRBJ2-1	CASSQVRDRGYNEQFF	TGCGCCAGCAGCCAAGTCCGGGACAGGGGTTACAATGAGCAGTTCTTC
TRBV27	.	.	14	TRBJ2-2	CASSLGTFAGELFF	TGTGCCAGCAGTTTAGGGACTTTCGCCGGGGAGCTGTTTTTT
TRBV18	.	.	15	TRBJ1-1	CASSPWGASNTEAFF	TGTGCCAGCTCACCGTGGGGAGCTTCTAACACTGAAGCTTTCTTT
TRBV30	.	.	13	TRBJ1-5	CAWSKGGNQPQHF	TGTGCCTGGAGTAAGGGGGGCAATCAGCCCCAGCATTTT
TRBV5-1	TRBD2	.	18	TRBJ2-3	CASSLARSGGASTDTQYF	TGCGCCAGCAGCTTGGCCCGCAGCGGGGGGGCGAGCACAGATACGCAGTATTTT
TRBV10-3	TRBD1	.	15	TRBJ2-7	CAISSGDRVTYEQYF	TGTGCCATCAGTTCTGGTGACAGGGTCACCTACGAGCAGTACTTC
TRBV2	TRBD1	.	15	TRBJ2-3	CASSTGQGRTDTQYF	TGTGCCAGCAGCACAGGACAGGGACGCACAGATACGCAGTATTTT
TRBV7-2	TRBD1	.	18	TRBJ1-6	CASSFPGQGTLYNSPLHF	TGTGCCAGCAGCTTCCCGGGACAGGGAACATTATATAATTCACCCCTCCACTTT
TRBV5-1	TRBD1	.	15	TRBJ2-5	CASRPQGGWQETQYF	TGCGCCAGCAGGCCCCAAGGGGGCTGGCAAGAGACCCAGTACTTC
TRBV19	TRBD1	.	13	TRBJ1-2	CASSLTGGYGYTF	TGTGCCAGTAGCCTTACAGGGGGCTATGGCTACACCTTC
TRBV30	.	.	13	TRBJ1-4	CACYLGRSEKLFF	TGTGCCTGCTATTTGGGCCGAAGTGAAAAACTGTTTTTT
TRBV12-3/TRBV12-4	.	.	12	TRBJ1-2	CASSSPTGGYTF	TGTGCCAGCAGTTCTCCTACAGGTGGCTACACCTTC
TRBV5-6	TRBD2	.	14	TRBJ2-7	CASSLGLAANEQYF	TGTGCCAGCAGCCTGGGACTAGCGGCGAATGAGCAGTACTTC
TRBV7-9	TRBD1	.	17	TRBJ1-2	CASSQGVGQGSNYGYTF	TGTGCCAGCAGCCAAGGGGTAGGACAGGGGAGTAACTATGGCTACACCTTC
TRBV18	.	.	15	TRBJ2-6	CASSARESGANVLTF	TGTGCCAGCTCAGCGAGGGAGTCCGGGGCCAACGTCCTGACTTTC
TRBV5-5	TRBD1	.	16	TRBJ1-3	CASSVSFTGDGNTIYF	TGTGCCAGCAGCGTTTCCTTTACAGGGGATGGAAACACCATATATTTT
TRBV7-6	TRBD1	.	16	TRBJ2-5	CASSTYPAGQGETQYF	TGTGCCAGCAGCACCTACCCCGCGGGACAGGGGGAGACCCAGTACTTC
TRBV6-2/TRBV6-3	.	.	15	TRBJ2-7	CASSPLGGFSYEQYF	TGTGCCAGCAGCCCCCTTGGGGGCTTCTCCTACGAGCAGTACTTC
TRBV11-3	TRBD1	.	14	TRBJ2-1	CASSLAQGDNEQFF	TGTGCCAGCAGCTTAGCACAGGGGGACAATGAGCAGTTCTTC
TRBV5-4	.	.	15	TRBJ1-6	CASSLLSGVDSPLHF	TGTGCCAGCAGCTTGTTGTCAGGGGTTGATTCACCCCTCCACTTT
TRBV27	TRBD2	.	14	TRBJ2-5	CASRRAGEQETQYF	TGTGCCAGCCGGAGGGCGGGGGAGCAAGAGACCCAGTACTTC
TRBV10-3	TRBD1	.	15	TRBJ2-7	CAIGTGTLGSYEQYF	TGTGCCATCGGGACAGGGACGTTGGGGTCCTACGAGCAGTACTTC
TRBV27	TRBD1	once	18	TRBJ1-6	CASSLISVRQGYNSPLHF	TGTGCCAGCAGTTTAATTTCGGTCAGACAGGGTTATAATTCACCCCTCCACTTT
TRBV12-3/TRBV12-4	.	.	13	TRBJ2-7	CASSLGLPGEQYF	TGTGCCAGCAGTTTGGGACTCCCCGGGGAGCAGTACTTC
TRBV18	TRBD1	.	14	TRBJ1-2	CASSPGQGDYGYTF	TGTGCCAGCTCACCGGGACAGGGTGACTATGGCTACACCTTC
TRBV10-3	TRBD2	.	15	TRBJ2-1	CAISEEGLAYNEQFF	TGTGCCATCAGTGAGGAGGGACTAGCATACAATGAGCAGTTCTTC
TRBV7-3	TRBD2	.	17	TRBJ2-2	CASSLRLAGGDTGELFF	TGTGCCAGCAGCCTCCGCCTAGCGGGGGGGGACACCGGGGAGCTGTTTTTT
TRBV6-2/TRBV6-3	TRBD1	.	18	TRBJ1-5	CASSYWILLTGDDQPQHF	TGTGCCAGCAGTTACTGGATTTTATTGACAGGGGATGATCAGCCCCAGCATTTT
TRBV10-3	TRBD1	few	13	TRBJ1-4	CAARQGMDEKLFF	TGTGCCGCTAGACAGGGGATGGATGAAAAACTGTTTTTT
TRBV5-1	.	.	18	TRBJ1-3	CASSPGGGKPNSGNTIYF	TGCGCCAGCAGCCCCGGGGGGGGGAAACCCAATTCTGGAAACACCATATATTTT
TRBV5-4	.	.	16	TRBJ1-1	CASSSYRERRNTEAFF	TGTGCCAGCAGCTCCTACCGGGAGCGCAGGAACACTGAAGCTTTCTTT
TRBV5-4	TRBD2	.	17	TRBJ2-5	CASSPGTSGLSLETQYF	TGTGCCAGCAGCCCCGGGACTAGCGGATTATCCCTGGAGACCCAGTACTTC
TRBV11-2	.	once	13	TRBJ1-5	CASSFGSNQPQHF	TGTGCCAGCAGCTTTGGCAGCAATCAGCCCCAGCATTTT
TRBV10-3	TRBD2	.	15	TRBJ2-3	CAIRSGTRGTDTQYF	TGTGCCATCAGATCCGGGACTAGGGGCACAGATACGCAGTATTTT
TRBV4-1	TRBD1	.	17	TRBJ2-2	CASSQAGQGWDTGELFF	TGCGCCAGCAGCCAAGCTGGACAGGGCTGGGACACCGGGGAGCTGTTTTTT
TRBV14	.	.	15	TRBJ2-7	CASSQEQGIPYEQYF	TGTGCCAGCAGCCAAGAACAGGGAATCCCCTACGAGCAGTACTTC
TRBV6-5	TRBD1	.	15	TRBJ2-1	CASRRTGGKYNEQFF	TGTGCCAGCAGACGCACAGGGGGCAAGTACAATGAGCAGTTCTTC
TRBV6-6	TRBD1	.	17	TRBJ1-2	CASSPRDRVLFASGYTF	TGTGCCAGCAGTCCCCGGGACAGGGTCCTTTTCGCGTCGGGCTACACCTTC
TRBV3-1/TRBV3-2	.	.	16	TRBJ2-5	CASSPWTTSRGETQYF	TGTGCCAGCAGCCCTTGGACTACGAGCCGGGGAGAGACCCAGTACTTC
TRBV27	.	.	15	TRBJ2-2	CASSLWGANTGELFF	TGTGCCAGCAGTTTGTGGGGGGCGAACACCGGGGAGCTGTTTTTT
TRBV19	TRBD1	.	14	TRBJ2-7	CASSMGQAPYEQYF	TGTGCCAGTAGTATGGGACAGGCCCCCTACGAGCAGTACTTC